The rows below give T cell receptor beta chains drawn from one sample of a study of cytomegalovirus exposure and HLA in healthy donors. Profiled with immunoSEQ multiplex PCR; TCRdb holds only in-frame clones, not every one. This sample has about 170,000 clones, with about 80% found just once. The sequenced sample was PBMCs. The source of these receptors is a female donor in good health and CMV-seronegative. The CDR3 runs from the conserved cysteine through the conserved F or W. A D gene is named only where the DNA matches it firmly. Clone sizes are given selectively: once, few, many, or a class where the clone is expanded.

>-|TRBV6-1|TRBD1|TRBJ1-2
TGTGCCAGCTACAGGGGAAACTATGGCTACACCTTC
CASYRGNYGYTF
>few|TRBV6-5|-|TRBJ1-4
TGTGCCAGCAGTTACTCGGGGACACCCGGTGAAAAACTGTTTTTT
CASSYSGTPGEKLFF
>-|TRBV11-2|-|TRBJ2-3
TGTGCCAGCAGCAACCAAAGCGGGTTCACAGATACGCAGTATTTT
CASSNQSGFTDTQYF
>-|TRBV25-1|-|TRBJ1-1
TGTGCCAGCAGTGAATATGTAATCGGGGTCGGGGCTTTCTTT
CASSEYVIGVGAFF
>-|TRBV5-4|TRBD1|TRBJ2-3
TGTGCCAGCAGCTCAGCCGGGACAGGGGCGGATACGCAGTATTTT
CASSSAGTGADTQYF
>-|TRBV10-3|-|TRBJ1-2
TGTGCCATCAGGGGGGGGGCGGACTATGGCTACACCTTC
CAIRGGADYGYTF
>-|TRBV10-3|TRBD1|TRBJ1-5
TGTGCCATCAGTGACGGGACAGGGGGCATCAATCAGCCCCAGCATTTT
CAISDGTGGINQPQHF
>-|TRBV2|-|TRBJ2-7
TGTGCCAGCAGAGGGGGGGGTGTTTTTGGGTACGAGCAGTACTTC
CASRGGGVFGYEQYF
>-|TRBV9|TRBD1|TRBJ1-2
TGTGCCAGCAGCGCCCAGGGGGTCGACTATGGCTACACCTTC
CASSAQGVDYGYTF
>few|TRBV5-1|TRBD2|TRBJ2-2
TGCGCCAGCAGAAGTGGAAGCGGGACGAACACCGGGGAGCTGTTTTTT
CASRSGSGTNTGELFF
>-|TRBV11-3|-|TRBJ1-3
TGTGCCAGCAGCTTGCCGCAGGGAATCTCTGGAAACACCATATATTTT
CASSLPQGISGNTIYF
>-|TRBV5-6|TRBD1|TRBJ2-5
TGTGCCAGCAGCCGAATAGGGACAGTCCAAGAGACCCAGTACTTC
CASSRIGTVQETQYF
>once|TRBV6-1|TRBD1|TRBJ1-5
TGTGCCAGCAGTGAAGCCGGGACAGGGGGCAATCAGCCCCAGCATTTT
CASSEAGTGGNQPQHF
>-|TRBV2|-|TRBJ2-3
TGTGCCAGCAGTGTTCTCGGGGATACGCAGTATTTT
CASSVLGDTQYF
>-|TRBV5-1|-|TRBJ1-3
TGCGCCAGCAGCTCCCTCGCGGCTAGCTCTGGAAACACCATATATTTT
CASSSLAASSGNTIYF
>-|TRBV19|TRBD1|TRBJ2-2
TGTGCCAGTCGGACAGGCGTGGGATCCGGGGAGCTGTTTTTT
CASRTGVGSGELFF
>-|TRBV7-9|-|TRBJ2-7
TGTGCCAGCAGCAAGGGGGGGACCGAGCAGTACTTC
CASSKGGTEQYF
>-|TRBV18|TRBD2|TRBJ2-2
TGTGCCAGCTCACGGAGACTAGCGGGAGATCCCGGGGAGCTGTTTTTT
CASSRRLAGDPGELFF
>-|TRBV5-1|-|TRBJ2-5
TGCGCCAGCAGCGCCCCCGACCGGTCTGAGGTGACCCAGTACTTC
CASSAPDRSEVTQYF
>-|TRBV9|TRBD1|TRBJ1-3
TGTGCCAGCAGCGCGACAGGGGGTGGAAACACCATATATTTT
CASSATGGGNTIYF
>few|TRBV5-6|-|TRBJ1-5
TGTGCCAGCAGCTTGTTACAGGTTAATCAGCCCCAGCATTTT
CASSLLQVNQPQHF
>-|TRBV19|TRBD1|TRBJ2-7
TGTGCCAGTAGTATCGGGACAGGGGAACTTTCCTACGAGCAGTACTTC
CASSIGTGELSYEQYF
>-|TRBV4-1|TRBD1|TRBJ1-4
TGCGCCAGCAGCCGATTAGGGGGCCTGGGTGAGGAAAAACTGTTTTTT
CASSRLGGLGEEKLFF
>-|TRBV5-6|-|TRBJ2-3
TGTGCCAGCCGAAAGCCGCCAAGCACAGATACGCAGTATTTT
CASRKPPSTDTQYF
>-|TRBV9|-|TRBJ2-3
TGTGCCAGCAGCCCCGGAGGCGACTTTAGCACAGATACGCAGTATTTT
CASSPGGDFSTDTQYF
>few|TRBV19|-|TRBJ2-1
TGTGCCAGTAGTCCAAAGTATCAGGCCACTTACCCCTACAATGAGCAGTTCTTC
CASSPKYQATYPYNEQFF
>-|TRBV7-8|-|TRBJ1-2
TGTGCCAGCAGCTTAGCCCGCGGGAACTATGGCTACACCTTC
CASSLARGNYGYTF
>-|TRBV30|-|TRBJ1-2
TGTGCCTGGACCCCTGCGGGTAGGAACTATGGCTACACCTTC
CAWTPAGRNYGYTF
>-|TRBV11-3|TRBD1|TRBJ1-1
TGTGCCAGCAGTCGGACAGGGGAAAGAGAAGCTTTCTTT
CASSRTGEREAFF
>-|TRBV6-1|TRBD1|TRBJ1-2
TGTGCCAGCAGTTTGGAAAGGGACAGCGGGGGCTACACCTTC
CASSLERDSGGYTF
>-|TRBV5-1|-|TRBJ2-7
TGCGCCAGCAGCTTCGGGGTAGGCGGAACGACCTACGAGCAGTACTTC
CASSFGVGGTTYEQYF
>-|TRBV5-4|-|TRBJ1-2
TGTGCCAGCAGCTTGGTCCGAGGCACTAACTATGGCTACACCTTC
CASSLVRGTNYGYTF
>-|TRBV2|-|TRBJ2-2
TGTGCCAGCAGTGAAAGGGGTGCCACCGGGGAGCTGTTTTTT
CASSERGATGELFF
>few|TRBV2|-|TRBJ1-4
TGTGCCAGCATTCAAGGGGGGGTAGCTAATGAAAAACTGTTTTTT
CASIQGGVANEKLFF
>-|TRBV6-6|-|TRBJ1-2
TGTGCCAGCAGGGGCTGGGGCTACACCTTC
CASRGWGYTF
>once|TRBV9|-|TRBJ1-1
TGTGCCAGCAGCGTAGGGACATTGAACACTGAAGCTTTCTTT
CASSVGTLNTEAFF
>-|TRBV5-6|TRBD2|TRBJ2-7
TGTGCCAGCAGCTTCCTAAGCGGGAGGGTTAACAACGAGCAGTACTTC
CASSFLSGRVNNEQYF
>-|TRBV28|TRBD1|TRBJ2-5
TGTGCCAGCAGTTATCTCCGACGGGACAGGGCCAGAACCCAGTACTTC
CASSYLRRDRARTQYF
>-|TRBV30|TRBD1|TRBJ1-5
TGTGCCTGGAGAGGACAGGGGCTGAATCAGCCCCAGCATTTT
CAWRGQGLNQPQHF
>few|TRBV4-2|TRBD2|TRBJ2-7
TGTGCCAGCAGCCAAGGCCCGGGACTAGCTTACGAGCAGTACTTC
CASSQGPGLAYEQYF
>-|TRBV30|TRBD1|TRBJ1-2
TGTGCCTGGGGCGGGGACAGAAACTATGGCTACACCTTC
CAWGGDRNYGYTF
>-|TRBV7-9|-|TRBJ1-1
TGTGCCAGCAGCTTAGAACGGACTTGGGCTTTCTTT
CASSLERTWAFF
>-|TRBV4-1|TRBD1|TRBJ1-1
TGCGCCAGCAGCCTTTGGGGGACAGGGGATACGAACACTGAAGCTTTCTTT
CASSLWGTGDTNTEAFF
>-|TRBV10-2|-|TRBJ1-2
TGCGCCAGCAGGAGGGGATGGACAGAAGCTAACTATGGCTACACCTTC
CASRRGWTEANYGYTF
>few|TRBV29-1|-|TRBJ1-4
TGCAGCGTGGAGGGACGGGGTGAGAATGAAAAACTGTTTTTT
CSVEGRGENEKLFF
>once|TRBV10-3|-|TRBJ2-7
TGTGCCATCAGGGACATTGCCTCCACCTACGAGCAGTACTTC
CAIRDIASTYEQYF
>-|TRBV10-3|TRBD2|TRBJ2-5
TGTGCCATCAGTAGCGGGGGAGGGGAGACCCAGTACTTC
CAISSGGGETQYF
>-|TRBV29-1|-|TRBJ2-1
TGCAGCGGCCTAGCGGCAGGGGTTGGGGATGAGCAGTTCTTC
CSGLAAGVGDEQFF
>-|TRBV7-9|-|TRBJ1-1
TGTGCCAGCAGCGAGACAGCGACGAACACTGAAGCTTTCTTT
CASSETATNTEAFF
>-|TRBV18|-|TRBJ1-1
TGTGCCAGCTCACCGGTAGAAGTTAACACTGAAGCTTTCTTT
CASSPVEVNTEAFF
>-|TRBV9|-|TRBJ2-3
TGTGCCAGCAGCGCCCTTGGGGGACACCCCACAGATACGCAGTATTTT
CASSALGGHPTDTQYF
>-|TRBV2|TRBD2|TRBJ2-7
TGTGCCAGCAGTGAACCCGGGACTAGGCCCCACGAGCAGTACTTC
CASSEPGTRPHEQYF
>once|TRBV30|-|TRBJ2-3
TGTGCCTGGGGTAAAGGGGTAAGCACAGATACGCAGTATTTT
CAWGKGVSTDTQYF